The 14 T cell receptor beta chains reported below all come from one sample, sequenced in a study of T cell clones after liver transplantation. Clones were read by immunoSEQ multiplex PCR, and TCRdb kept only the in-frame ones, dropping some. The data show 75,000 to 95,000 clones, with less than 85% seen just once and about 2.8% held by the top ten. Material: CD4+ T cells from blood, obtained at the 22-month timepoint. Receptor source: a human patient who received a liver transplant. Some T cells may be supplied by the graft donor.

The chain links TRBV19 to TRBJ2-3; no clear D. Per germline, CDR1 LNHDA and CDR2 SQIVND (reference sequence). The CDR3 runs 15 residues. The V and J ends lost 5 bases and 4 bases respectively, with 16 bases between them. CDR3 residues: CASSVSIQSADTQYF. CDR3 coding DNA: TGTGCCAGTAGTGTTAGTATTCAATCGGCAGATACGCAGTATTTT.

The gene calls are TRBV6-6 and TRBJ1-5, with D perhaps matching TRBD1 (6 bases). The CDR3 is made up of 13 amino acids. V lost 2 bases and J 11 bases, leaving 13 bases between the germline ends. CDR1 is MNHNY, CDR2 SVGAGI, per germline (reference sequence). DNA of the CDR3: TGTGCCAGCAGTTACGAGGGGGAAGGGGCCCAGCATTTT. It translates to CASSYEGEGAQHF.

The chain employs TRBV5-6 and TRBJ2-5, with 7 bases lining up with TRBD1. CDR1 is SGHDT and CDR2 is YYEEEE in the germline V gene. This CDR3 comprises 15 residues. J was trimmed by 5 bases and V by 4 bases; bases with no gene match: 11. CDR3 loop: CASSPRQGSGETQYF. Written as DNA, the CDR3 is TGTGCCAGCAGCCCCCGACAGGGATCAGGGGAGACCCAGTACTTC. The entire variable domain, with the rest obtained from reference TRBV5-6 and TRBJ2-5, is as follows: DAGVTQSPTHLIKTRGQQVTLRCSPKSGHDTVSWYQQALGQGPQFIFQYYEEEERQRGNFPDRFSGHQFPNYSSELNVNALLLGDSALYLCASSPRQGSGETQYFGPGTRLLVL.

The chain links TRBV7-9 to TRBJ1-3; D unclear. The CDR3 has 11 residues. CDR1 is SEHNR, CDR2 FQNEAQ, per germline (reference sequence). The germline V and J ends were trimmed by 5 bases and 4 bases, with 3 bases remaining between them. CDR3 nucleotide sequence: TGTGCCAGCAGCGTAGGAAACACCATATATTTT. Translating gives CASSVGNTIYF.

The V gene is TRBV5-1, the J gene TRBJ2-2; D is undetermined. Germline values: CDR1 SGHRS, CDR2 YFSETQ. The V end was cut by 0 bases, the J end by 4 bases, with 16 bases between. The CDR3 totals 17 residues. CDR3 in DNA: TGCGCCAGCAGCTTGGTGTTCTCAGTCTCTGGCACCGGGGAGCTGTTTTTT. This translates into CASSLVFSVSGTGELFF.

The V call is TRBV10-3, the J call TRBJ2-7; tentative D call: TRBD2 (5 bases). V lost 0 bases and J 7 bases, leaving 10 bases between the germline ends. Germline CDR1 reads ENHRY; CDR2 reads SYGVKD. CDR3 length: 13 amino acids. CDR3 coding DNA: TGTGCCATCAGTGAGTCTGGCGAGCGGGAGCAGTACTTC. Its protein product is CAISESGEREQYF.

This CDR3 is CASSAMGRAGGELFF. CDR3 DNA: TGTGCCAGCAGCGCCATGGGGAGGGCTGGCGGGGAGCTGTTTTTT. The chain couples TRBV9 to TRBJ2-2, with 7 bases lining up with TRBD2. Trimming cost V 3 bases and J 7 bases; bases outside gene matches: 9. Germline V gives CDR1 SGDLS, CDR2 YYNGEE. This CDR3 is 15 amino acids long.

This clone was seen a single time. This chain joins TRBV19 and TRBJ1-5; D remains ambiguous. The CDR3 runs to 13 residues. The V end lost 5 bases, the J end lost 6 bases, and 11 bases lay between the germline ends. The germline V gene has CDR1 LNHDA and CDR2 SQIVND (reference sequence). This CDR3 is CASSRIVGQPQHF. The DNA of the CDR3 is TGTGCCAGTAGTCGAATTGTGGGTCAGCCCCAGCATTTT.

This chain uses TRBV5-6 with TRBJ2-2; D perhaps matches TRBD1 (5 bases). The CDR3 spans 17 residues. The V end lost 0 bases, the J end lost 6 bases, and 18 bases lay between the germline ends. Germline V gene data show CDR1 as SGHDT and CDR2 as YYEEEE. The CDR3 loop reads CASSLEFGGKGPGELFF. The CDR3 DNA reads TGTGCCAGCAGCTTGGAATTCGGTGGCAAGGGGCCCGGGGAGCTGTTTTTT.

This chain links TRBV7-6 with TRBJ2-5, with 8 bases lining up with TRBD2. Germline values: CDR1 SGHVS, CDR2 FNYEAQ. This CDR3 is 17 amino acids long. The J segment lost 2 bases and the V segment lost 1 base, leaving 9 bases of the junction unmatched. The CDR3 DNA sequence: TGTGCCAGCAGCTTAGGTGGCGGGAGGACCCTTCAAGAGACCCAGTACTTC. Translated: CASSLGGGRTLQETQYF. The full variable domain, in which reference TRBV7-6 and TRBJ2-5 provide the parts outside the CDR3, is GAGVSQSPRYKVTKRGQDVALRCDPISGHVSLYWYRQALGQGPEFLTYFNYEAQQDKSGLPNDRFSAERPEGSISTLTIQRTEQRDSAMYRCASSLGGGRTLQETQYFGPGTRLLVL.

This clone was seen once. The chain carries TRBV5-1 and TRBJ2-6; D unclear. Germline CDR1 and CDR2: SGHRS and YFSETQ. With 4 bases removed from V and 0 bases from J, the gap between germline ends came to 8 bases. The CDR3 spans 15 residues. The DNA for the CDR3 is TGCGCCAGCAGCAAAAAGACCTCTGGGGCCAACGTCCTGACTTTC. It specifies CASSKKTSGANVLTF.

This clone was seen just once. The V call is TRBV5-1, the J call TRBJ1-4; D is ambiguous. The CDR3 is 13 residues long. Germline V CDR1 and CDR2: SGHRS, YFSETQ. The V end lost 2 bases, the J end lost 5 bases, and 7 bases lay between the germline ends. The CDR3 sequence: CASSLNRNEKLFF. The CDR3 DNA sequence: TGCGCCAGCAGCTTAAACAGAAATGAAAAACTGTTTTTT.

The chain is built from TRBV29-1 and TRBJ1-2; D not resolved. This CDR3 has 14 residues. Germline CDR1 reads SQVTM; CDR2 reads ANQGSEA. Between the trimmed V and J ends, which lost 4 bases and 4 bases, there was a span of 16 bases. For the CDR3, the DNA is TGCAGCGTTGTTCAAGTATCCCCAGGCTATGGCTACACCTTC. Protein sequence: CSVVQVSPGYGYTF.

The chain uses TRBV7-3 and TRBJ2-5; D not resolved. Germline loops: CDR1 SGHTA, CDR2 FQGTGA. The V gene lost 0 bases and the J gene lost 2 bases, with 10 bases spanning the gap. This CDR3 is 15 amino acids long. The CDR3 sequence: CASSLTGQQQETQYF. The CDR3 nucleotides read TGTGCCAGCAGCTTAACGGGCCAGCAGCAAGAGACCCAGTACTTC.